This TCR beta chain comes out of a study of cytomegalovirus exposure and HLA in healthy donors. 60 Vbeta and 13 Jbeta primers were used in PCR. Profiling relied on immunoSEQ multiplex PCR, and the TCRdb table lists in-frame clones only, not all of them. The sample records 100,000 to 130,000 clones, around 73% being singletons. This CDR3 region has 16 residues. Germline CDR1 is SNHLY and CDR2 is FYNNEI. The V segment lost 0 bases and the J segment 3 bases; nucleotides outside the gene matches: 8. The TCR originated in a man aged 25-40 years in good health and CMV-seronegative. The chain links TRBV2 to TRBJ2-7; 7 nucleotides line up with TRBD1. The sample taken for sequencing was PBMCs. In DNA, the CDR3 is TGTGCCAGCAGTGAAGCCAGGTGGGCAGGGGGCTACGAGCAGTACTTC. Encoded protein: CASSEARWAGGYEQYF.